Below are 9 T cell receptor beta chains sequenced from a single sample in a study of blood T cell repertoires in COVID-19. Assay used: immunoSEQ multiplex PCR; TCRdb lists only in-frame clones, some missing. The table has over 250,000 clones, approximately 84% seen once. The material sequenced was peripheral blood. These receptors came from a human donor with COVID-19, enrolled during active disease. The donor label of this sample is uncertain.

The chain carries TRBV6-5 and TRBJ2-5; D uncertain. Trimming stripped 4 bases from V and 5 bases from J, with 8 bases between. The germline gives CDR1 MNHEY, CDR2 SVGAGI. This CDR3 spans 12 amino acids. In DNA form, the CDR3 reads TGTGCCAGCAGTTCTAATCGGGAGACCCAGTACTTC. It encodes CASSSNRETQYF.

The gene calls are TRBV5-4 and TRBJ1-1; TRBD1 is a possible D gene (6 bases). Germline V lookup: CDR1 SGHNT, CDR2 YYREEE (reference sequence). V lost 3 bases and J 4 bases, leaving 19 bases between the germline ends. The CDR3 runs 16 residues. CDR3: CASSSGQSSLGTEAFF. Here the CDR3 DNA reads TGTGCCAGCAGCTCGGGACAATCGAGTTTAGGCACTGAAGCTTTCTTT. Looking up the rest from reference TRBV5-4 and TRBJ1-1 gives the full variable domain: ETGVTQSPTHLIKTRGQQVTLRCSSQSGHNTVSWYQQALGQGPQFIFQYYREEENGRGNFPPRFSGLQFPNYSSELNVNALELDDSALYLCASSSGQSSLGTEAFFGQGTRLTVV.

This clone has just a few counts. The J gene is TRBJ2-7, the V gene TRBV5-4; D possibly corresponds to TRBD2 (6 bases). The CDR3 extends over 15 amino acids. The ends were cut back, 4 bases at V and 3 bases at J, with 17 bases in the middle. CDR1 SGHNT and CDR2 YYREEE come from the germline V gene (reference sequence). In nucleotides, the CDR3 is TGTGCCAGCAGCCGGCCGGGGGATCCCCGCTACGAGCAGTACTTC. It specifies CASSRPGDPRYEQYF.

The rearrangement links TRBV4-1 to TRBJ2-7, with 14 nucleotides matching TRBD2. Germline V lookup: CDR1 MGHRA, CDR2 YSYEKL. Losses at the gene ends were 1 base for V and 5 bases for J; bases not matched to a gene: 4. This CDR3 has 16 amino acids. CDR3 sequence reads: CASSQVGTSGRNEQYF. CDR3 nucleotides: TGCGCCAGCAGCCAAGTTGGGACTAGCGGGAGAAACGAGCAGTACTTC.

V usage is TRBV19 and J usage is TRBJ1-4; 8 nucleotides line up with TRBD1. CDR3 length equals 14 residues. The J segment lost 8 bases and the V segment lost 3 bases, leaving 5 bases of the junction unmatched. CDR1 LNHDA and CDR2 SQIVND come from the germline V gene (reference sequence). CDR3 residues: CASSIQGAREKLFF. CDR3 DNA sequence: TGTGCCAGTAGTATCCAGGGGGCGCGCGAAAAACTGTTTTTT.

The J gene is TRBJ1-6, the V gene TRBV10-3; maybe TRBD1 (5 bases). V dropped 5 bases and J dropped 9 bases, with 14 bases sitting between them. CDR1 is ENHRY and CDR2 is SYGVKD in the germline V gene. The length of the CDR3 is 14 residues. CDR3 region: CAISPGLAGSPLHF. CDR3 in DNA: TGTGCCATCAGTCCGGGACTAGCAGGTTCACCCCTCCACTTT.

The chain combines TRBV7-9 with TRBJ1-1, with D possibly TRBD1 on 6 matching bases. Trimming left V 0 bases short and J 7 bases short, with 12 bases between. The CDR3 runs 14 residues. Germline V CDR1 and CDR2: SEHNR, FQNEAQ (reference sequence). For the CDR3, the DNA is TGTGCCAGCAGCTTAGCAGGGGGGGATGTTGAAGCTTTCTTT. This gives the protein CASSLAGGDVEAFF.

The genes are TRBV21-1 and TRBJ1-5; TRBD1 reflects the table's D call only, with no check against the DNA. TRBV21-1 is deemed a pseudogene. CDR3 length: 18 amino acids. The CDR3 sequence: CASSSRDRGHAVNQPQHF. The DNA of the CDR3 is TGTGCCAGCAGCTCGAGGGACAGGGGTCATGCCGTCAATCAGCCCCAGCATTTT.

This chain links TRBV28 with TRBJ2-3; 15 positions agree with TRBD2. The CDR3 contains 15 residues. Losses at the gene ends were 6 bases for V and 4 bases for J; bases not matched to a gene: 2. CDR1 and CDR2 from the germline V gene are MDHEN and SYDVKM. Written as DNA, the CDR3 is TGTGCCAGCAGGGGGACTAGCGGGAGGCCAGATACGCAGTATTTT. Protein: CASRGTSGRPDTQYF. The whole variable domain, filled in from reference TRBV28 and TRBJ2-3, reads DVKVTQSSRYLVKRTGEKVFLECVQDMDHENMFWYRQDPGLGLRLIYFSYDVKMKEKGDIPEGYSVSREKKERFSLILESASTNQTSMYLCASRGTSGRPDTQYFGPGTRLTVL.